The source of this T cell receptor (beta chain) is a study of blood T cells in healthy people across ages. With a J-beta primer mix and a sample-barcoded 5' primer, a second PCR ran about 7 to 11 cycles. Via MiXCR, TCRdb re-called the 5' RACE reads, giving one row per CDR3 protein. This sample has 750,000 to 950,000 distinct CDR3 sequences; 25% to 30% occur once, and the top ten carry approximately 10%. No fewer than 6 million PBMCs went into each sample. There are 13 residues in the CDR3. Germline V gives CDR1 SGHVS, CDR2 FNYEAQ. V dropped 5 bases and J dropped 7 bases, with 9 bases sitting between them. These same data were also listed under a study on T cells of mothers and their children. That work states: Per mother, over 9 million TCR beta CDR3 reads were obtained; per child, about 3 million.

The material sequenced was blood. This sequence was found in a woman in her 40s in good health. The J gene is TRBJ1-6, the V gene TRBV7-6, with a possible D match to TRBD1 (5 bases). The CDR3 reads CASSRQSNSPLHF. CDR3 bases: TGTGCCAGCAGCCGACAGTCGAATTCACCCCTCCACTTT. The entire variable domain, with the rest obtained from reference TRBV7-6 and TRBJ1-6, is as follows: GAGVSQSPRYKVTKRGQDVALRCDPISGHVSLYWYRQALGQGPEFLTYFNYEAQQDKSGLPNDRFSAERPEGSISTLTIQRTEQRDSAMYRCASSRQSNSPLHFGNGTRLTVT.